This TCR beta chain was profiled in a study of blood T cell repertoires in COVID-19. The overall study: Collection of acute and convalescent COVID-19 samples took place in the United States, Italy and Spain.

Unmatched junction bases numbered 7, after V lost 7 bases and J lost 0 bases. This CDR3 is built from 16 residues. The table lists this clone with many counts. Sequencing used immunoSEQ multiplex PCR; TCRdb keeps in-frame clones, though not all of them. Here the sample spans a few hundred thousand clones, around 88% being singletons. Sequencing used peripheral blood. V gene TRBV23-1 combines with J gene TRBJ1-4; 8 nucleotides line up with TRBD1. Being an ORF, TRBV23-1 has a function that is uncertain. The sequence was collected from a woman in her 50s with acute or convalescent COVID-19. CDR3 bases: TGCGCCAGCAAGACAGGGGTTTTAGCAACTAATGAAAAACTGTTTTTT. It translates to CASKTGVLATNEKLFF.